This TCR beta chain is drawn from a study of cytomegalovirus exposure and HLA in healthy donors (dated by TCRdb to about 2017). Regarding the complete study: An earlier analysis of about 560 of the donors reported approximately 280 Gb of sequence data and roughly 120 million unique TCR beta sequences obtained from approximately 180 million T cells. An early release covering over 500 HLA-typed donors comprised about 300 gigabases of sequencing data and 65 million to 100 million unique TCR sequences. The genetic ancestry cluster associated with self-reported Caucasian donors included approximately 85% of the 398 genotyped donors. The study aimed to test whether cataloging public T cell receptors could reveal signatures of past pathogen exposure. The study used immunosequencing to profile the T cell repertoires of under 700 subjects and linked those repertoires to cytomegalovirus serostatus. In addition to the first cohort of roughly 700 subjects, a separate validation cohort of approximately 120 different subjects was used. The study combined high-throughput TCR immunosequencing, statistical association of individual TCRs with disease status, and machine learning to predict cytomegalovirus infection status. In a later analysis, previously published TCR beta repertoires from more than 500 donors were re-analyzed and high-resolution HLA genotyping was added so that TCR occurrence patterns could be studied. Rather than using new phenotypic data, the later analysis identified candidate immune exposures from TCR beta sequences and from how often those sequences occurred across donors. To decide whether each TCR beta V gene segment behaved as functional or pseudogenic, an earlier analysis of nearly 600 of the donors relied on high-throughput TCR beta sequencing. Donor age, sex, ethnicity and CMV serostatus were compiled together with the repertoire data. A later genetic analysis took genome-wide SNP genotypes for about three fifths of the 666 donors and used that subset as a discovery cohort. All discovery cohort repertoires had been generated on a single sequencing platform. HLA typing included class I and class II loci at four-digit resolution. The number of donors typed differed by locus, with roughly 620-640 for A, B, C, DRB1 and DQB1, 522 for DQA1, 600 to 610 for DPA1, and over 400 for DPB1. Roughly 5 DR-DQ haplotypes were handled as single units for association and clustering because linkage in the cohort was strong. Across 300 to 400 genotyped donors of the cohort, an average of about 240,000 unique TCR beta nucleotide sequences per donor were sequenced, and roughly 20% of those sequences were non-productive.

A note on this clone: Its antigen is still unknown. No qualities accompany the bases; no much larger clone lies one base away.

The paper's findings and limits, for the study overall: In the study, around 160 TCR beta chains were listed as associated with cytomegalovirus. Roughly uniform sequencing depth across donors was assumed in presence/absence analyses, although this assumption may not hold. A later analysis found that most CMV-associated TCR beta chains appeared HLA-restricted, with HLA associations seemingly driven largely by CMV exposure. About 17 rarely observed V segments, including chromosome 9 orphons, were excluded from the earlier analysis of a few hundred of the donors because counts were too low. A cluster of highly shared sequence variants was judged likely to represent a technical artifact of the sequencing pipeline. In both the original and validation cohorts, the classifier was reported to diagnose cytomegalovirus status with high specificity and sensitivity. In a later analysis, the rate of TCR association differed among HLA loci, with DRB1 alleles having the most associated TCRs and HLA-C alleles having the fewest. Assigning TCR associations to individual alleles was difficult when HLA alleles, especially DR and DQ, strongly co-occurred. Specific HLA alleles were associated with 15,000 to 20,000 TCR beta sequences at a false discovery rate of 0.05 in a later analysis. Because the 87-base-pair reads could not distinguish some IMGT-functional V segments, including TRBV6-2 and TRBV6-3, those segments were excluded. A further reported finding was that TCR beta sequences accurately predicted the HLA-A and HLA-B alleles for most subjects in the first cohort. In a later analysis, HLA-associated TCR beta chains were found to be more clonally expanded and to have lower generation probabilities than equally common non-associated chains. A few of the identified cytomegalovirus-associated TCR beta chains were confirmed in vitro to be specific for cytomegalovirus antigens. In an earlier analysis of some 500 of the donors, most TCR beta V segments were observed in productive rearrangements about 87% or about 30% of the time, broadly matching IMGT annotations. Correlated functional status among segregating V segments might be attributable to linkage disequilibrium, but an unknown experimental factor could not be ruled out. While some public TCRs were present in many individuals, most TCR sequences turned up only very rarely across donors. Because HLA typing was unavailable for some donors at each locus, only the typed subset was used in association tests. This cohort had only TCR beta chains sequenced, and the lack of alpha or paired-chain data limited which features could be detected. According to the authors, the approach could potentially be generalized to other disease states and immunological phenotypes. For the cohort, immune exposure information was limited to CMV serostatus. V-gene and J-gene trimming of TCR beta chains was associated with a missense DCLRE1C variant in a later genetic analysis, and the association was replicated in an independent cohort. According to a later analysis, parvovirus B19, influenza, CMV and Epstein-Barr virus appeared linked to several top co-occurrence clusters. A later genetic analysis reported fewer N-insertions in productive TCRs among donors in an Asian-associated ancestry cluster than the approximately 700-donor mean.

Library method: the immunoSEQ multiplex PCR assay. For the multiplex PCR, a mixture combining 60 forward primers for TCR Vbeta segments and 13 reverse primers for TCR Jbeta segments was used. Amplification of the CDR3 region of rearranged TCR beta genes was performed with a multiplex PCR assay on genomic DNA. Amplified TCR beta libraries were sequenced as 87-base-pair reads on the Illumina HiSeq System. Regarding the original processing steps: In a later analysis, some 80 million unique TCR beta chains were counted across the roughly 610 repertoires, and roughly 11 million of these chains were shared by at least two donors. To remove PCR and sequencing errors, raw reads were error-corrected and collapsed into unique sequences using a nearest-neighbor algorithm that merged closely related sequences. CDR3 sequences were aligned to IMGT reference sequences to assign V, D and J gene segments. For a sequence to be retained, a match of at least six nucleotides was required to both a V gene segment and a J gene segment. A rearrangement was called productive if the CDR3 had no stop codons and remained in frame with V and J, and every other rearrangement was called non-productive. CDR3 was defined by IMGT convention, running from the second conserved V-encoded cysteine to the conserved J-encoded phenylalanine. In an earlier analysis of roughly 610 of the donors, sequences lacking an unambiguous match to a single V gene segment were excluded. An earlier analysis of just under 600 of the donors called V segments functional above 56.7% productive rearrangements and segregating when the between-donor standard deviation exceeded 5%. To diagnose cytomegalovirus status from the catalog of TCR beta chain sequences, a statistical classification framework was built. V and J gene assignment, in a later analysis, came from comparing TCR nucleotide sequences with IMGT/GENE-DB human TR gene sequences. Using the TCRdist pipeline, a later analysis assigned CDR3 sequences along with most-parsimonious VDJ recombination scenarios. In a later analysis, each TCR beta chain was defined by its CDR3 amino acid sequence together with its V-gene family, and reads without a unique V-gene family were excluded. As a way to deal with suspected cross-contamination and a sequencing artifact, a later analysis dropped over 550 nucleotide sequences that were highly shared and had low generation probability. For each public chain, a later analysis derived a clonal expansion index from normalized ranks of inferred template counts within each repertoire. Generation probabilities in a later analysis came from a VDJ recombination model fitted to out-of-frame rearrangements, and those results were checked against IGoR. In a later analysis, TCR-TCR, TCR-HLA and TCR-CMV co-occurrence was scored with hypergeometric tests, and a repertoire-size bias correction was applied to TCR pairs. In a later analysis, false discovery rates were estimated by permuting HLA or CMV assignments 20 times. A later analysis grouped co-occurring TCRs with DBSCAN, adding TCRdist sequence similarity when clustering within HLA-allele-positive subsets. Repertoires with fewer than 30,000 or more than 120,000 public chains were left out of co-occurrence clustering, as were roughly five repertoires with anomalous nucleotide sharing. TCRdb mirrors the immuneACCESS table, restricted to in-frame sequences. Some clones are absent from its copies; in checked studies, under half trace to an unresolved V gene, and the reason for the others is unknown. V, J and clone size are those of that table, while D and trimming were read from the DNA. The sample has over 150,000 clones on record, over 80% of them singletons. The ten largest clones capture 1.5% to 2% of the sample.

The cohort was made up of roughly 670 healthy bone marrow donors. Cohort members were all nominally healthy when sampled, although unrecorded immune exposures were likely present. The donor was CMV seronegative and was included in the group of about 350 seronegative cohort members. A peripheral blood sample was provided by each donor, and peripheral blood mononuclear cells were used for TCR beta sequencing. The Qiagen DNeasy Blood Extraction Kit was used to extract genomic DNA from the blood cell samples. There are 15 amino acids in the CDR3, from cysteine to phenylalanine inclusive. Only the CDR3 part of the read is kept: 45 bases, read in frame from the first base. CDR1 and CDR2, per the germline V gene (reference sequence), are MNHEY and SMNVEV. A distance of 11 bases separates the germline ends of V and J, which lose 2 bases and 1 base respectively.

Recombination joined TRBV27 with TRBJ1-1; the D gene is perhaps TRBD1, on 5 matching bases. Sequencing input: PBMCs. The TCR comes from a man aged 50 to 60 in good health and CMV-seronegative. The encoded CDR3 is CASSLNRRENTEAFF. DNA sequence: TGTGCCAGCAGTTTAAACAGGAGGGAGAACACTGAAGCTTTCTTT.